This T cell receptor (beta chain) was captured in a study of spatial heterogeneity in lung cancer. As for time point: sample taken at primary tumor resection. Unsorted whole RNA from tumor, nontumor lung or frozen PBMC underwent sequencing. Per the germline V gene, CDR1 is MNHEY and CDR2 is SMNVEV (reference sequence). This CDR3 has 13 residues. V dropped 3 bases and J dropped 5 bases, with 9 bases sitting between them. General study findings and limits: Compared with follow-up, resection was when ubiquitous expanded tumor TCRs appeared in blood more.

This clonotype was detected only a few times. Its antigen is not known. TCRdb used MiXCR to reprocess the 5' RACE reads, holding one entry per CDR3 protein. The sample has some 100,000 distinct CDR3 sequences; over 9.5% are singletons. The clonotype was recovered from a male donor with early-stage non-small cell lung cancer. The sequenced sample was PBMCs, obtained at surgery. This chain connects TRBV27 to TRBJ2-3; D is perhaps TRBD2 (6 bases). CDR3 sequence reads: CASSFSGVDTQYF. CDR3 coding DNA: TGTGCCAGCAGTTTTTCGGGGGTAGATACGCAGTATTTT.